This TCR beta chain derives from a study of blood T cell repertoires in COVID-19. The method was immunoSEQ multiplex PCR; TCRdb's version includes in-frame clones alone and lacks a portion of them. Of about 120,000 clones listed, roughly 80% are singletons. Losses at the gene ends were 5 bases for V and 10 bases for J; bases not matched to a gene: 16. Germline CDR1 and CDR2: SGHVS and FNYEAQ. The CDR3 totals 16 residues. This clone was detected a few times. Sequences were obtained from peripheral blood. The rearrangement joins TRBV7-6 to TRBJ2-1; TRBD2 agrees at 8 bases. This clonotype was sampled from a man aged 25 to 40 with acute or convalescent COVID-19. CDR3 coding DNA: TGTGCCAGCAGCCCCAATGCGCGGGAGGTTGTTGAAGAGCAGTTCTTC. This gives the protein CASSPNAREVVEEQFF.